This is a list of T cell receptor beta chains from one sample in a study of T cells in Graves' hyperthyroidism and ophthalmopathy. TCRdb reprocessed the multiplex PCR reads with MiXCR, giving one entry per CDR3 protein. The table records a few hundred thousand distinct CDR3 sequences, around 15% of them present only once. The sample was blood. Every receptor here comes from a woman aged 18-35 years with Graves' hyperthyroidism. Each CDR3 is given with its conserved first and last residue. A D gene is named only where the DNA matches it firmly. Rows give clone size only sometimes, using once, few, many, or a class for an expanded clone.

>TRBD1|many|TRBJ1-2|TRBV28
TGTGCCAGCGGACCGGCAAACAGGGGGCATAACTATGGCTACACCTTC
CASGPANRGHNYGYTF
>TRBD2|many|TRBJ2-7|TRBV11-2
TGTGCCAGCAGCTATAGCGGGAGGAATGAGTACGAGCAGTACTTC
CASSYSGRNEYEQYF
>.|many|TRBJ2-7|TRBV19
TGTGCCAGTAGCCCCAGACAGCCCAGCGAGCAGTACTTC
CASSPRQPSEQYF
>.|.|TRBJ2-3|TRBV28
TGTGCCAGCAGTCCGCCGGGGAGCGGAACAGATACGCAGTATTTT
CASSPPGSGTDTQYF
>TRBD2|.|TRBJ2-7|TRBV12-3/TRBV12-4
TGTGCCAGCAGTTCGCGGACTAGCGGGAGGGCCTACGAGCAGTACTTC
CASSSRTSGRAYEQYF
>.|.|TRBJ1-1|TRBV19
TGTGCCAGTAGCGGGCAGAGGGGAGCGACTGAAGCTTTCTTT
CASSGQRGATEAFF
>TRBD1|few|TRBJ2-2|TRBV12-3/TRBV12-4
TGTGCCAGCAGTTTAGGTCCCGTTAGACAGGGGGCCACCGGGGAGCTGTTTTTT
CASSLGPVRQGATGELFF
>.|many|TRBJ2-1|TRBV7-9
TGTGCCAGCAGCTTAGTCCCAGTTGATTGGCGGCCTGAGCAGTTCTTC
CASSLVPVDWRPEQFF
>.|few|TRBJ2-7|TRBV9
TGTGCCAGCAGCCCGGGACAACGAGACGAGCAGTACTTC
CASSPGQRDEQYF
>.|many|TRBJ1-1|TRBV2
TGTGCCACCACCGACAGGCTTGAAGCTTTCTTT
CATTDRLEAFF
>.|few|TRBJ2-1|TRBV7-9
TGTGCCAGCAGCATTAGTACGGGGTACAATGAGCAGTTCTTC
CASSISTGYNEQFF
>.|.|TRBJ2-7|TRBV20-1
TGCAGTGCTATTGAGGAATACGAGCAGTACTTC
CSAIEEYEQYF
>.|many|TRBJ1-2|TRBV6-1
TGTGCCAGCAGTGACTCGCGTTTCGCGAACTATGGCTACACCTTC
CASSDSRFANYGYTF
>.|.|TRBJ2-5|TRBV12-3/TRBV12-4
TGTGCCACCAGTTCGCTGACTAGAAAAGAGACCCAGTACTTC
CATSSLTRKETQYF
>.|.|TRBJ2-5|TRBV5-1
TGCGCCAGCAGCTTGTGGCCCGGGGCAGATTCCGGCCAGTACTTC
CASSLWPGADSGQYF
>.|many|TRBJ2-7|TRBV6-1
TGTGCCAGCACTAGAAAAACAGGAGTCGGGGAGCAGTACTTC
CASTRKTGVGEQYF
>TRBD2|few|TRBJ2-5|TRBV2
TGTGCCAGCAACCCCTCGAGGCTAGCGGGAGTCTCGGAGACCCAGTACTTC
CASNPSRLAGVSETQYF
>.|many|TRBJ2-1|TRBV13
TGTGCCAGCAGCCTTTCGGGACTCCTCCACAATGAGCAGTTCTTC
CASSLSGLLHNEQFF
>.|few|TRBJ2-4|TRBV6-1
TGTGCCAGCAGTGAGATTCACGCTCAAAACATTCAGTACTTC
CASSEIHAQNIQYF
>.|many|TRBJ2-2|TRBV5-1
TGCGCCAGCAGCTCAAGGACTCAGAACACCGGGGAGCTGTTTTTT
CASSSRTQNTGELFF
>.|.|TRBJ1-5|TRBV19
TGTGCCAGTAGTATGGACCAGTCGTTCCGTCAGCCCCAGCATTTT
CASSMDQSFRQPQHF
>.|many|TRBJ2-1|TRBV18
TGTGCCAGCTCACCCCCAGTTATTCAGGTGTCGTATAATGAGCAGTTCTTC
CASSPPVIQVSYNEQFF
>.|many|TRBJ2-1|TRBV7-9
TGTGCCAGCAGCTTGGGGGATCCCTACAATGAGCAGTTCTTC
CASSLGDPYNEQFF
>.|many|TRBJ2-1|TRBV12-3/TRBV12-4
TGTGCCATAAGGAGTTTCCATGAGCAGTTCTTC
CAIRSFHEQFF
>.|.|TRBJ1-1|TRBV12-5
TGTGCTAGTGGTTTGGAACAGGGTGAAGCTTTCTTT
CASGLEQGEAFF
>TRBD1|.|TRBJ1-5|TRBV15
TGTGCCACCAGCCCCAGTGGGACAGTCAATCAGCCCCAGCATTTT
CATSPSGTVNQPQHF
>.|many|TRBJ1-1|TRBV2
TGTGCCAGCAGTGAATTGGAAGACACTGAAGCTTTCTTT
CASSELEDTEAFF
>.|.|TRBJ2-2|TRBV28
TGTGCCAGCAGTTCTCTGGGGCTCGACACCGGGGAGCTGTTTTTT
CASSSLGLDTGELFF
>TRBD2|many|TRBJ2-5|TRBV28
TGTGCCAGCAGCCCAAGGGGGGCTAGCGGGAGCTGGATAGAGACCCAGTACTTC
CASSPRGASGSWIETQYF
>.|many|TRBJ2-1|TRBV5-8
TGTGCCAGCAGCTTGGCTTACGGTTCTCCGGGCCGAATAATTAGCGGCTCCTACAATGAGCAGTTCTTC
CASSLAYGSPGRIISGSYNEQFF
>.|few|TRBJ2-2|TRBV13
TGTGCCAGCACCACAAACCAGAACACCGGGGAGCTGTTTTTT
CASTTNQNTGELFF
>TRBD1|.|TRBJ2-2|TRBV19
TGTGCCAGTAGTAAGCCAGGACAGGGGTTCACCGGGGAGCTGTTTTTT
CASSKPGQGFTGELFF
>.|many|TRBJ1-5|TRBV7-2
TGTGCCAGCAGCGAACGTAGGGGGGCTCAGCCCCAGCATTTT
CASSERRGAQPQHF
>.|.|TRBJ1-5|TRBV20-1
TGCAGTGCTAGTGGCGGGACATATCAGCCCCAGCATTTT
CSASGGTYQPQHF
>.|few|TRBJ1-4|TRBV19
TGTGCCAGTAGTCTCGGACCGGGAGCCGAAAAACTGTTTTTT
CASSLGPGAEKLFF
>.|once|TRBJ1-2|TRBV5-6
TGTGCCAGCAGCTTGGGTCTGGGGGCTCGGGGCTACACCTTC
CASSLGLGARGYTF
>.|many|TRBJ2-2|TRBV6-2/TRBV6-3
TGTGCCAGCACAGGCAGGGGATCGGCCGGGGAGCTGTTTTTT
CASTGRGSAGELFF
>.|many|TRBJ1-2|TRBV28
TGTGCCAGCAGTCGACTGGCCTATGGCTACACCTTC
CASSRLAYGYTF
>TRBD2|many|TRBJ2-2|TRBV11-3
TGTGCCAGCAGCCCGATTGCGGGAGCGAACACCGGGGAGCTGTTTTTT
CASSPIAGANTGELFF
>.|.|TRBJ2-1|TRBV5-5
TGTGCCAGCAGCTTGGAGGCAGCCTACAATGAGCAGTTCTTC
CASSLEAAYNEQFF
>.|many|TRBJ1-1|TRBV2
TGTGCCAGCATCGGGGGGGGCTTGGGCACTGAAGCTTTCTTT
CASIGGGLGTEAFF
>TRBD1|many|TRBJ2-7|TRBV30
TGTGCCTGTTACGGACAGGGGGCGCGCGAGCAGTACTTC
CACYGQGAREQYF
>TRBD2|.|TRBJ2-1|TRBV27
TGTGCCAGCGGTTCTAGCGGGATAGCCTACAATGAGCAGTTCTTC
CASGSSGIAYNEQFF
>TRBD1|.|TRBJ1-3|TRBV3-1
TGTGCCGGCCCGAAACCTACAGGGGAGAGGGGAAACACCATATATTTT
CAGPKPTGERGNTIYF
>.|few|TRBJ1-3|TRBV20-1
TGCAGTGCTAGACCGGAGGGGGCTGGAAACACCATATATTTT
CSARPEGAGNTIYF
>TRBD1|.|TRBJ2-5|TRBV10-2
TGCGCCAGCAGAGGGACAGGGGAAGGAGAGACCCAGTACTTC
CASRGTGEGETQYF